This T cell receptor beta chain was retrieved from a study of T cells in localized non-small cell lung cancer. Study-level findings and limits: Appearance in adjacent lung was seen for a median 57 of the top 100 tumor clones. Because researchers sequenced only one region of the tumor, heterogeneity is still possible. Among the tissues sampled, uninvolved adjacent lung had the highest T cell clonality, above tumor.

CDR1 MRHNA and CDR2 SNTAGT come from the germline V gene. The CDR3 consists of 19 residues. V was trimmed by 7 bases and J by 0 bases, leaving 22 bases between them. Using immunoSEQ multiplex PCR, the repertoire was profiled, and TCRdb retains in-frame clones only, with some absent. The data hold tens of thousands of clones, with roughly 80% observed a single time. This clone showed up just once. Its cognate antigen is unknown. The rearrangement joins TRBV6-4 to TRBJ2-6; D may be TRBD2 (6 bases). This TCR was recovered from a male donor at least 60 years old with stage II squamous cell lung carcinoma. The source was peripheral blood, collected before any cancer treatment. CDR3 amino acids: CASTLPGVAESSGANVLTF. The CDR3 coding sequence is TGTGCCAGCACCTTGCCCGGGGTAGCGGAATCCTCTGGGGCCAACGTCCTGACTTTC.